Listed below are T cell receptor beta chains from one sample, sequenced in a study of T-cell memory formation after mild COVID-19. TCRdb passed the 5' RACE reads through MiXCR, listing each CDR3 protein once. Of 49,000 or so distinct CDR3 sequences in the sample, roughly 7% are singletons; the top ten hold about 1.5%. Material for sequencing was PBMCs or a T cell subset sorted from them (not recorded which). The receptors were gathered from a man aged 18 to 30 who had mild COVID-19 (a few samples of this study predate the infection). Cell type and time point are not known. Both conserved end residues are part of each CDR3. D genes are given only for firm matches. The size of a clone is reported for some rows only, either as once, few or many, or as a class for expanded clones.

>TRBD2|many|TRBV12-3/TRBV12-4|TRBJ2-3|16
TGTGCCAGCAGTTCCCCAGCGGGGGGAGGAACAGATACGCAGTATTTT
CASSSPAGGGTDTQYF
>.|many|TRBV5-5|TRBJ2-1|17
TGTGCCAGCAGCCGACCAACCTACTTGCCACCCTACAATGAGCAGTTCTTC
CASSRPTYLPPYNEQFF
>.|.|TRBV6-5|TRBJ1-2|13
TGTGCCAGCAGTCCCGACAGGATGAGTGGCTACACCTTC
CASSPDRMSGYTF
>TRBD1|few|TRBV20-1|TRBJ2-7|13
TGCAGTGCTAGAGATTCAGGGGGCTACGAGCAGTACTTC
CSARDSGGYEQYF
>.|few|TRBV7-9|TRBJ1-4|14
TGTGCCAGCAGCTTATCAGGATCCGGTGAAAAACTGTTTTTT
CASSLSGSGEKLFF
>.|few|TRBV15|TRBJ1-2|15
TGTGCCACCAGCAGAGATTTAGGAGCTAACTATGGCTACACCTTC
CATSRDLGANYGYTF
>TRBD1|few|TRBV4-2|TRBJ1-6|15
TGTGCCAGCAGCCAATTGACAGGGTCGAATTCACCCCTCCACTTT
CASSQLTGSNSPLHF
>.|many|TRBV7-9|TRBJ2-1|11
TGTGCCAGCAGCGGATACAATGAGCAGTTCTTC
CASSGYNEQFF
>.|few|TRBV7-2|TRBJ1-2|11
TGTGCCAGCAGCGCTGAGGTTTCCTCCACCTTC
CASSAEVSSTF
>.|medium-sized|TRBV7-2|TRBJ2-3|12
TGTGCCAGCAGCTTCCTAAGAGATACGCAGTATTTT
CASSFLRDTQYF
>.|few|TRBV5-1|TRBJ2-5|14
TGCGCCAGCAGCTTGGAGGGTTTGGGAGAGACCCAGTACTTC
CASSLEGLGETQYF
>TRBD1|many|TRBV19|TRBJ2-4|16
TGTGCCAGTAGTATCGACAGGGGGCAAGCCAAAAACATTCAGTACTTC
CASSIDRGQAKNIQYF
>.|few|TRBV6-1|TRBJ1-5|11
TGTGCCAGCAGTGAATTTCAGCCCCAGCATTTT
CASSEFQPQHF
>.|few|TRBV12-3/TRBV12-4|TRBJ2-3|16
TGTGCCAGCAGTTTACGGGGAACACCTAGCACAGATACGCAGTATTTT
CASSLRGTPSTDTQYF
>.|medium-sized|TRBV28|TRBJ2-2|16
TGTGCCAGCAGTTTTGGACTCTCAATGGGGACCGGGGAGCTGTTTTTT
CASSFGLSMGTGELFF
>TRBD2|few|TRBV4-1|TRBJ2-1|13
TGCGCCAGCAGCCAAAGAGGGAGGGAAGAGCAGTTCTTC
CASSQRGREEQFF
>.|.|TRBV7-9|TRBJ1-5|13
TGTGCCAGCAGCCCTTTAAATAGTCAGCCCCAGCATTTT
CASSPLNSQPQHF
>TRBD2|few|TRBV20-1|TRBJ2-5|13
TGCAGTGCTAGACCGGCGGGAGCCGAGACCCAGTACTTC
CSARPAGAETQYF
>.|.|TRBV30|TRBJ2-5|13
TGTGCCTGGTCGATGGGGCACCAAGAGACCCAGTACTTC
CAWSMGHQETQYF
>.|.|TRBV11-2|TRBJ2-3|17
TGTGCCAGCAGGGTGGGGTTGGTTGGCAGGGGCCCAGATACGCAGTATTTT
CASRVGLVGRGPDTQYF
>.|few|TRBV4-2|TRBJ1-1|16
TGTGCCAGCAGCCAAGATCAGCGGCAGGGTCCGCCTGAAGCTTTCTTT
CASSQDQRQGPPEAFF
>.|few|TRBV10-3|TRBJ2-5|11
TGTGCCATCAGTGAAGGGGGGACCCAGTACTTC
CAISEGGTQYF
>TRBD2|.|TRBV7-2|TRBJ2-5|17
TGTGCCAGCAGCAGTAGAGGAGGGACTAGCGGGCGAGAGACCCAGTACTTC
CASSSRGGTSGRETQYF
>TRBD1|few|TRBV5-1|TRBJ1-4|15
TGCGCCAGCAGCTTTACGGGACAGGCGGGTGAAAAACTGTTTTTT
CASSFTGQAGEKLFF
>TRBD1|.|TRBV10-3|TRBJ1-3|14
TGTGCCATCAGGGGGACAGGGGTCGCAAACACCATATATTTT
CAIRGTGVANTIYF
>.|few|TRBV12-3/TRBV12-4|TRBJ1-2|11
TGTGCCAGCAGCACAGGGTGGGGCTACACCTTC
CASSTGWGYTF
>TRBD1|.|TRBV30|TRBJ1-2|12
TGTGCCTGGAGTATGACAGGGTCTGGCTACACCTTC
CAWSMTGSGYTF
>.|few|TRBV7-2|TRBJ2-1|15
TGTGCCAGCAGCTCCGCCGGGGGCCTTTACAATGAGCAGTTCTTC
CASSSAGGLYNEQFF
>.|few|TRBV5-1|TRBJ2-7|15
TGCGCCAGCAGCTTTCGAAGGGACACCTCATACGAGCAGTACTTC
CASSFRRDTSYEQYF
>.|.|TRBV3-1|TRBJ2-1|16
TGTGCCAGCAGCCAAGATCCCGTCAGGATACGTACTGAGCAGTTCTTC
CASSQDPVRIRTEQFF
>TRBD1|.|TRBV9|TRBJ1-2|14
TGTGCCAGCAGCGCGGACAGGGGGCTGGGGGGCTACACCTTC
CASSADRGLGGYTF
>TRBD2|.|TRBV5-1|TRBJ2-1|20
TGCGCCAGCAGCTCCCGGGGAAGCGGGGGGGGAAAAAGCTCCTACAATGAGCAGTTCTTC
CASSSRGSGGGKSSYNEQFF
>.|many|TRBV6-2/TRBV6-3|TRBJ2-1|14
TGTGCCAGCGGCCGGGACACCAGGATTAATGAGCAGTTCTTC
CASGRDTRINEQFF
>.|many|TRBV5-1|TRBJ2-1|15
TGCGCCAGCAGCTTGGGCGGGACAGCGGACAATGAGCAGTTCTTC
CASSLGGTADNEQFF
>.|few|TRBV4-3|TRBJ2-1|15
TGCGCCAGCAGCGAAGGGCCCTATCCCTACAATGAGCAGTTCTTC
CASSEGPYPYNEQFF
>.|few|TRBV24-1|TRBJ2-3|16
TGTGCCACCAGTGATATAACCGGGGGCAGAGAAGATACGCAGTATTTT
CATSDITGGREDTQYF
>TRBD1|many|TRBV9|TRBJ1-2|17
TGTGCCAGCAGCGTAGAGGGGGCTTGGACCGCTAACTATGGCTACACCTTC
CASSVEGAWTANYGYTF
>TRBD2|.|TRBV7-2|TRBJ2-3|18
TGTGCCAGCAGCTCACCTCCCGGACTAGCGGGGGTCATAGATACGCAGTATTTT
CASSSPPGLAGVIDTQYF
>TRBD1|.|TRBV9|TRBJ2-4|16
TGTGCCAGCAGCGTAGGGACAGGGGACGCCAAAAACATTCAGTACTTC
CASSVGTGDAKNIQYF
>.|.|TRBV5-1|TRBJ2-5|15
TGCGCCAGCAGAATTACAGGGCTGGGGCAAGAGACCCAGTACTTC
CASRITGLGQETQYF
>.|many|TRBV20-1|TRBJ2-1|13
TGCAGTGCTAGAGTCTCCCCCCCTAACGGGCAGTTCTTC
CSARVSPPNGQFF
>.|.|TRBV11-2|TRBJ2-2|16
TGTGCCAGCAGCTTAAGACTTGACAGAGCCACCGGGGAGCTGTTTTTT
CASSLRLDRATGELFF
>TRBD2|.|TRBV3-1|TRBJ2-3|15
TGTGCCAGCAGCCAAGGGCGGGGGGGCACAGATACGCAGTATTTT
CASSQGRGGTDTQYF
>.|few|TRBV25-1|TRBJ1-4|12
TGTGCCAGTTCCGGACAGAGCGAAAAACTGTTTTTT
CASSGQSEKLFF
>TRBD2|few|TRBV5-1|TRBJ2-3|16
TGCGCCAGCAGCAGCTTCTCACTAGCGGCGACAGATACGCAGTATTTT
CASSSFSLAATDTQYF
>TRBD1|.|TRBV5-5|TRBJ1-5|15
TGTGCCAGCAGCTTGGGGGACAGGGGACGGCAGCCCCAGCATTTT
CASSLGDRGRQPQHF
>.|many|TRBV7-9|TRBJ2-1|15
TGTGCCAGCAGCCCCCCGGGCCAGTCCTACAATGAGCAGTTCTTC
CASSPPGQSYNEQFF
>TRBD2|many|TRBV7-2|TRBJ2-4|13
TGTGCCACCGGGTGGCAGGGAGGGAACATTCAGTACTTC
CATGWQGGNIQYF
>.|few|TRBV14|TRBJ2-5|14
TGTGCCAGCAGCCAACGGGGGGCCGGAGAGACCCAGTACTTC
CASSQRGAGETQYF
>TRBD1|many|TRBV28|TRBJ2-5|16
TGTGCCAGCAGTCCTGGGACAGGGAGGTACGGGGCCACCCAGTACTTC
CASSPGTGRYGATQYF
>.|.|TRBV6-5|TRBJ1-3|12
TGTGCCAGTCATTCCCCTGGAAACACCATATATTTT
CASHSPGNTIYF
>TRBD2|few|TRBV7-2|TRBJ2-5|17
TGTGCCAGCAGCTGGGGTGGACTAGCGGGGGGCGGAGAGACCCAGTACTTC
CASSWGGLAGGGETQYF
>.|few|TRBV15|TRBJ2-3|16
TGTGCCACCAGCAGAGGGTCAGAGCGACTGACAGATACGCAGTATTTT
CATSRGSERLTDTQYF